This T cell receptor beta chain was sequenced for a study of blood T cell repertoires in COVID-19 (dated by TCRdb to about 2020). Some background on the complete study: Collaborator samples came from the United States, Italy and Spain and covered acute and convalescent phases of COVID-19. The material from the prospective study consisted of cDNA or gDNA derived from T cells, B-cell-depleted T cells, or PBMCs. The dataset comprised deeply sampled blood TCRbeta repertoires from subjects exposed to, actively infected with, or recovered from COVID-19. The repertoires were released in a freely available public database intended as a resource for research on the immune response to SARS-CoV-2. Samples came from the ongoing ImmuneRACE study (first 160 participants) plus 1,254 subjects from 6 global collaborators. Sample metadata almost always included a de-identified subject ID, COVID-19 status, age in years and sex. Where available, HLA class I and class II types were obtained from metadata supplied by the sample provider rather than from assay-based typing. Study-wide findings and limitations: Clinical and demographic metadata were provided uncurated, with the amount varying by source and participant.

The immunoSEQ Assay, a bias-controlled multiplex PCR, was used to amplify TCRbeta CDR3 regions from genomic DNA. Turning to the authors' computational methods: The number of nucleated cells in each sample was estimated by amplification of reference gene primers within the assay. To quantify the absolute abundance of each unique TCRbeta CDR3 rearrangement, sequence reads were collapsed and filtered. For each sample, productive Simpson clonality was calculated as the square root of Simpson's diversity index across productive rearrangements. In its TCRdb copy, this immuneACCESS table keeps in-frame sequences only and misses some clones. Where compared with another copy, unresolved V genes explain less than half of these, and the others have no known cause. The D gene and trimming were derived from the DNA, and the V and J assignments and clone size from that table. This sample is represented by 150,000 to 200,000 clones; about 72% of them were singletons. The ten top clones hold 17% of the sample.

Enrolling through a virtual design, the prospective study's participants ranged in age from about 18 to 89 years and lived across 24 United States geographic areas. In the prospective study, participants were assigned to cohorts based on the clinical history participants reported in a screening survey and a study questionnaire. Recovered participants in ImmuneRACE Cohort 3 were defined as having two consecutive negative NP/OP PCR tests, clearance from a healthcare professional, or resolution of symptoms. Mobile phlebotomists in the prospective study collected whole blood, serum and a nasopharyngeal or oropharyngeal swab from every participant. Prospective study participants could optionally give additional blood draws and questionnaires over an approximately two-month period. Before DNA extraction, prospective study blood samples were shipped either frozen or at room temperature. As regards this clone: Its recognized antigen is unknown. No much larger clonotype is one base removed from it; base qualities were not supplied.

The source of this sequence is a woman between 45 and 60 years old who had recovered from COVID-19. The material sequenced was PBMCs or T cells enriched from blood (not recorded which).

DNA sequence: TGTGCCTGGAGTGCAGGATCCATGAACAATCAGCCCCAGCATTTT. Translation gives CAWSAGSMNNQPQHF. The rearranged segments are TRBV30 and TRBJ1-5, with the D gene call left open. The CDR3 starts with the cysteine, ends with the phenylalanine, and has 15 residues. Only the CDR3 part of the read is kept: 45 bases, read in frame from the first base. The germline V gene (reference sequence) provides CDR1 GTSNPN and CDR2 SVGIG. V is pared back by 1 base and J by 3 bases, with 13 bases lying between the germline termini.